These 17 T cell receptor beta chains came from one sample sequenced in a study of T cells after posttransplantation cyclophosphamide. TCRdb keeps only in-frame clones here, not all; method: immunoSEQ multiplex PCR. The sample holds some 15,000 clones; about 82% are singletons and the top ten take under 3.5%. Controls had myeloablative marrow grafts with methotrexate and calcineurin inhibitor, sampled at 1 year. The material was PBMCs, obtained just under 450 days after allogeneic stem cell transplant with calcineurin inhibitor and methotrexate. These receptors all stem from a male patient aged 25-45 years who received an allogeneic stem cell transplant from an unrelated donor, was CMV-positive, and had acute and chronic GVHD. Some of the T cells may derive from the graft donor.

J is TRBJ2-5 and V is TRBV7-2; weak D call: TRBD1 (6 bases). This CDR3 contains 14 residues. With 3 bases removed from V and 0 bases from J, the gap between germline ends came to 8 bases. Germline values: CDR1 SGHTA, CDR2 FQGNSA. CDR3 nucleotide sequence: TGTGCCAGCAGCTTCGACAGGTACCAAGAGACCCAGTACTTC. It yields the protein CASSFDRYQETQYF.

The chain uses TRBV19 and TRBJ1-2, with 8 bases identical to TRBD1. CDR1 and CDR2 from the germline V gene are LNHDA and SQIVND (reference sequence). This CDR3 has 13 amino acids. The trim removed 6 bases at V and 4 bases at J, leaving 4 bases unmatched. CDR3 sequence: CASRRQGSYGYTF. In DNA form, the CDR3 reads TGTGCCAGTAGAAGACAGGGGAGCTATGGCTACACCTTC. The full variable domain, in which reference TRBV19 and TRBJ1-2 provide the parts outside the CDR3, is DGGITQSPKYLFRKEGQNVTLSCEQNLNHDAMYWYRQDPGQGLRLIYYSQIVNDFQKGDIAEGYSVSREKKESFPLTVTSAQKNPTAFYLCASRRQGSYGYTFGSGTRLTVV.

The chain combines TRBV9 with TRBJ2-3; the match to TRBD1 covers 7 bases. Trimming took 2 bases from V and 3 from J; bases not matched to a gene: 6. CDR3 length: 15 amino acids. The germline CDR1 and CDR2 sequences are SGDLS and YYNGEE. CDR3 residues: CASSVTGRGTDTQYF. The CDR3 coding sequence is TGTGCCAGCAGCGTGACAGGGCGAGGAACAGATACGCAGTATTTT.

The V gene is TRBV4-1, the J gene TRBJ1-2; D might be TRBD1 (5 bases). CDR1 and CDR2 (germline): MGHRA, YSYEKL. The CDR3 totals 14 residues. Deletions cut 2 bases from V and 6 bases from J, with 13 bases between. The CDR3 here is CASSQLGGRDGYTF. The CDR3 DNA reads as TGCGCCAGCAGCCAACTTGGGGGGAGGGATGGCTACACCTTC.

The chain uses TRBV7-6 and TRBJ2-3; 9 bases map to TRBD1. The V gene end was trimmed by 5 bases and the J gene end by 0 bases; junction bases not matched to a gene: 3. Germline lookup yields CDR1 SGHVS and CDR2 FNYEAQ. The CDR3 totals 15 residues. CDR3 DNA: TGTGCCAGCAGCCCCGGGACAGGGAGCACAGATACGCAGTATTTT. Encoded protein: CASSPGTGSTDTQYF. Full variable domain (remainder filled in from reference TRBV7-6 and TRBJ2-3): GAGVSQSPRYKVTKRGQDVALRCDPISGHVSLYWYRQALGQGPEFLTYFNYEAQQDKSGLPNDRFSAERPEGSISTLTIQRTEQRDSAMYRCASSPGTGSTDTQYFGPGTRLTVL.

This CDR3 reads CASSPNTAGAHQETQYF. CDR3 sequence (DNA): TGTGCCAGCAGTCCTAATACTGCGGGGGCCCACCAAGAGACCCAGTACTTC. V and J are TRBV7-3 and TRBJ2-5, with TRBD2 as a possible D gene (7 bases). Trimming pared 6 bases from V and 0 bases from J, leaving 20 bases between. The CDR3 is made up of 17 amino acids. Germline lookup yields CDR1 SGHTA and CDR2 FQGTGA.

V is TRBV7-9 and J is TRBJ1-1; 8 bases align to TRBD1. The length of the CDR3 is 16 residues. V lost 5 bases and J lost 0; bases outside the gene matches: 8. Germline V gene sequence: CDR1 SEHNR, CDR2 FQNEAQ (reference sequence). The CDR3 DNA is TGTGCCAGCAGCCAGGCCGGGACAGGAATGAACACTGAAGCTTTCTTT. Encoded protein: CASSQAGTGMNTEAFF.

The chain is built from TRBV9 and TRBJ1-4; D is perhaps TRBD1 (5 bases). The CDR3 contains 16 residues. Per the germline V gene, CDR1 is SGDLS and CDR2 is YYNGEE. The germline V and J ends were trimmed by 0 bases and 0 bases, with 9 bases remaining between them. The CDR3 spells CASSVGGGPTNEKLFF. DNA of the CDR3: TGTGCCAGCAGCGTAGGGGGGGGACCAACTAATGAAAAACTGTTTTTT.

The rearrangement links TRBV14 to TRBJ1-2; D might be TRBD1 (6 bases). This CDR3 has 14 residues. Germline-derived CDR1 and CDR2 are SGHDN and FVKESK. The V end lost 0 bases, the J end lost 3 bases, and 8 bases lay between the germline ends. The CDR3 loop reads CASSQDAGDYGYTF. CDR3 bases: TGTGCCAGCAGCCAAGATGCAGGGGACTATGGCTACACCTTC.

The chain combines TRBV27 with TRBJ1-6; the D is unclear. The CDR3 runs 15 residues. The V end was cut by 2 bases, the J end by 1 base, with 6 bases between. Germline CDR1 and CDR2: MNHEY and SMNVEV (reference sequence). Here the CDR3 reads CASSLAGSYNSPLHF. The CDR3 DNA is TGTGCCAGCAGTTTAGCAGGTTCCTATAATTCACCCCTCCACTTT.

A single count supports this clone. CDR3 coding DNA: TGTGCCAGCAGTTCACAGGGGGCAGAAGATACGCAGTATTTT. It translates to CASSSQGAEDTQYF. This rearrangement joins TRBV9 to TRBJ2-3; 9 bases are a match to TRBD1. Losses at the gene ends were 5 bases for V and 5 bases for J; bases not matched to a gene: 6. The germline V gene encodes CDR1 SGDLS and CDR2 YYNGEE. The CDR3 totals 14 residues.

The chain recombines TRBV4-3 with TRBJ1-2, with a possible D match to TRBD1 (5 bases). Germline V gene lookup returns CDR1 LGHNA and CDR2 YSLEER. V was cut by 1 base and J by 4 bases, with 13 bases left in between. CDR3 length: 15 residues. Here the CDR3 reads CASSQGAGWVYGYTF. As DNA, the CDR3 is TGCGCCAGCAGCCAAGGGGCAGGGTGGGTCTATGGCTACACCTTC.

V gene TRBV2 combines with J gene TRBJ2-7; 7 bases line up with TRBD1. Per germline, CDR1 SNHLY and CDR2 FYNNEI. The CDR3 sequence is 16 residues long. V shed 6 bases, J shed 2 bases, and the junction held 13 bases outside the gene matches. The CDR3: CASSHYRDSDTYEQYF. CDR3 DNA: TGTGCCAGCAGCCACTACCGGGACAGCGACACCTACGAGCAGTACTTC.

CDR3 sequence reads: CASSEAPAGVYEQYF. The DNA for the CDR3 is TGTGCCAGCAGTGAAGCACCCGCAGGGGTCTACGAGCAGTACTTC. The chain combines TRBV6-1 with TRBJ2-7, with a possible D match to TRBD1 (6 bases). The CDR3 contains 15 residues. V was clipped by 0 bases and J by 3 bases, with 12 bases between them. Germline V lookup: CDR1 MNHNS, CDR2 SASEGT.

This clone was observed a single time. This rearrangement joins TRBV7-2 to TRBJ2-5, with 12 bases that match TRBD1. The V and J ends lost 1 base and 11 bases, in that order; junction bases with no gene match: 11. The CDR3 covers 16 residues. From germline, CDR1 is SGHTA and CDR2 FQGNSA. The CDR3 loop is CASSLDRDRGRIEQYF. The CDR3 bases are TGTGCCAGCAGCTTAGATCGGGACAGGGGGCGTATAGAGCAGTACTTC.

The gene calls are TRBV6-1 and TRBJ1-1, with D maybe TRBD1 (6 bases). This CDR3 has 15 residues. Looked up from germline, CDR1 is MNHNS and CDR2 is SASEGT. Trimming took 7 bases from V and 0 from J, leaving 15 bases between them. DNA for the CDR3: TGTGCCAGCAATCCGGGACATAACCTGAACACTGAAGCTTTCTTT. Its protein product is CASNPGHNLNTEAFF.

This chain connects TRBV6-6 to TRBJ2-5; D uncertain. TRBJ2-7 explains the end of the DNA better; the J call may be wrong. Germline CDR1 MNHNY, CDR2 SVGAGI (reference sequence). CDR3 length: 14 residues. CDR3 bases: TGTGCCAGCACCGTGACGGCGGTCTCCTACGAGCAGTACTTC. This translates into CASTVTAVSYEQYF.